This T cell receptor beta chain was sequenced in a study of T cells in women clearing cervical HPV infection. Overall study: Controls gave blood once infection was undetectable; cases at lesion identification. Study outcomes and limitations: T-cell numbers per sample were unknown and may explain richness differences.

On this clone itself: Its antigen remains unidentified.

Prevalent HPV16 infections were excluded; only incident single HPV16 infections included. immunoSEQ multiplex PCR used an average of 1200 ng genomic DNA. Sequencing used immunoSEQ multiplex PCR; TCRdb keeps in-frame clones, though not all of them. The sample includes around 30,000 clones. Sequenced sample: blood buffy coat. This sequence was found in a woman between 18 and 75 years old with a cervical HPV16 infection that either progressed to CIN3+ or cleared (not recorded which).

The CDR3 bases that were read are TGTGCCAGCAGCACCCGAGAGGGTCCCGAGACC. Its translation is CASSTREGPET. The full CDR3 is CASSTREGPETQYF. The V call is TRBV7-2, the J call TRBJ2-5; D perhaps matches TRBD2 (5 bases). The read gets to within 3 residues of the CDR3 end, and the germline J gene fills in the rest. V gave up 5 bases and J gave up 5 bases, with 15 bases separating them. The CDR3 covers 14 residues. CDR1 and CDR2 (germline): SGHTA, FQGNSA.